Below, one T cell receptor (beta chain) is given with its context. It was by 5'RACE template switching with UMIs that TCR beta cDNA was made. TCRdb re-called the 5' RACE reads, yielding one record per CDR3 amino acid sequence without DNA. The sample includes about 260,000 distinct CDR3 sequences. The sample belongs to a study of T cells expressing NK-cell markers. Study at large: All TCR beta repertoires analysed originated from sorted CD3+CD56+NKG2C+, CD3+CD56+NKG2C- and CD3+CD56-NKG2C+ T cells.

CDR3 size: 15 residues. Germline loops: CDR1 DFQATT, CDR2 SNEGSKA (reference sequence). This chain joins TRBV20-1 and TRBJ2-2; absent DNA, TCRdb's TRBD1 call cannot be checked. The clonotype was recovered from a woman between 18 and 75 years old in good health. The sample taken for sequencing was blood T cells: a sorted CD56 or NKG2C T cell subset, CD4+ or CD8+ T cells, or bulk PBMC T cells (not recorded which). CDR3 loop: CSARGTGGGTGELFF.